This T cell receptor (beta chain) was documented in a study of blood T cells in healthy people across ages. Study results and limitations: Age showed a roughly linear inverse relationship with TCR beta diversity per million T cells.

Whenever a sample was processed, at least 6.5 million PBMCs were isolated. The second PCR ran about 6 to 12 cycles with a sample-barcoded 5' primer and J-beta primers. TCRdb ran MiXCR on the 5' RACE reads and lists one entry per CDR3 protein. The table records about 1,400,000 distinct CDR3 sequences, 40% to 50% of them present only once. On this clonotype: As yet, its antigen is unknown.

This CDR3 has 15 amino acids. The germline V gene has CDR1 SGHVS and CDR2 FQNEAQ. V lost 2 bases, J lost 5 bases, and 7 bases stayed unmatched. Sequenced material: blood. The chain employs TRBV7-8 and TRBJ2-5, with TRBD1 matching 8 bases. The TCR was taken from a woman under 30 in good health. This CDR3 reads CASSLSWTGPETQYF. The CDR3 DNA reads TGTGCCAGCAGCTTATCCTGGACAGGGCCGGAGACCCAGTACTTC.